This paragraph reports one T cell receptor beta chain. Its antigen is as yet unknown. These data come from a study of identical twins. TCRdb analysed the 5' RACE reads with MiXCR anew, one entry per CDR3 protein. This sample has approximately 470,000 distinct CDR3 sequences, with 14% found just once. Study findings and constraints: An excess of low generation probability was shown by twin-shared out-of-frame alpha sequences. Partly confounded zero-insertion analyses could result from invariant MAIT and iNKT cells.

V dropped 5 bases and J dropped 1; count of bases not matched to a gene: 4. The CDR3 spans 14 residues. Another study also made use of these data, one on yellow fever vaccine responses in identical twins.

This clonotype originated in a woman between 18 and 29 years old in good health. The gene calls are TRBV12-3 or TRBV12-4 and TRBJ2-7, with 8 bases that match TRBD2. Material: CD4+ T cells sorted from blood. CDR3 nucleotides: TGTGCCAGCAGTACCCGGGAGGGGTCCTACGAGCAGTACTTC. Residues: CASSTREGSYEQYF.